These 27 T cell receptor beta chains were all obtained from the same sample, sequenced in a study of blood T cell repertoires in COVID-19. Data came from immunoSEQ multiplex PCR; TCRdb stores just in-frame clones and leaves some out. The table includes tens of thousands of clones, 85% to 90% detected once. Specimen: peripheral blood. All receptors derive from a woman aged 80 or over in a cohort sampled during active or convalescent COVID-19.

V and J are TRBV5-4 and TRBJ1-2; no firm D call. V lost 0 bases, J lost 4 bases, and 4 bases lay in between. The CDR3 runs to 12 residues. Germline V gives CDR1 SGHNT, CDR2 YYREEE (reference sequence). DNA for the CDR3: TGTGCCAGCAGCTTGGATCGCTATGGCTACACCTTC. It encodes CASSLDRYGYTF.

This chain joins TRBV11-3 and TRBJ1-3; weak D call: TRBD1 (6 bases). CDR3 length: 14 residues. V was cut by 4 bases and J by 3 bases, with 10 bases left in between. Germline V gene lookup returns CDR1 SGHNT and CDR2 YENEEA. DNA of the CDR3: TGTGCCAGCAGCTCATCAGGGGTTGGAAACACCATATATTTT. Protein: CASSSSGVGNTIYF.

This rearrangement joins TRBV5-1 to TRBJ2-5, with D perhaps matching TRBD1 (5 bases). V lost 5 bases and J lost 2, with 10 bases in between. CDR3 length: 13 residues. The germline V gene has CDR1 SGHRS and CDR2 YFSETQ. CDR3 coding DNA: TGCGCCAGCAGTTCAGGGCGTCAAGAGACCCAGTACTTC. As protein: CASSSGRQETQYF.

The chain is built from TRBV7-2 and TRBJ1-4; D not resolved. The length of the CDR3 is 14 residues. CDR1 SGHTA and CDR2 FQGNSA come from the germline V gene. V shed 1 base and J shed 6 bases, with 9 bases lying between them. The CDR3 reads CASSLDSGYEKLFF. DNA for the CDR3: TGTGCCAGCAGCTTAGACTCCGGTTATGAAAAACTGTTTTTT.

The J gene is TRBJ1-4, the V gene TRBV19; D unclear. Germline loops: CDR1 LNHDA, CDR2 SQIVND (reference sequence). Trimming removed 5 bases from V and 8 bases from J, with 9 bases in between. The CDR3 spans 12 residues. The CDR3 loop is CASSRAGEKLFF. The CDR3 DNA follows: TGTGCCAGTAGTCGAGCGGGAGAAAAACTGTTTTTT.

V usage is TRBV15 and J usage is TRBJ2-7; 8 bases agree with TRBD1. CDR3 length: 16 residues. Germline CDR1 is LNHNV and CDR2 is YYDKDF (reference sequence). Trimming cost V 1 base and J 5 bases; bases outside gene matches: 10. As DNA, the CDR3 is TGTGCCACCAGCAGAGGGGGCAGGGGGCGCATCCACGAGCAGTACTTC. This gives the protein CATSRGGRGRIHEQYF.

The rearrangement links TRBV5-1 to TRBJ2-6; a possible D gene is TRBD1 (6 bases). CDR1 is SGHRS and CDR2 is YFSETQ in the germline V gene. The CDR3 is made up of 15 amino acids. The V end lost 1 base, the J end lost 1 base, and 6 bases lay between the germline ends. CDR3 nucleotides: TGCGCCAGCAGCTTGACAGGGTCTGGGGCCAACGTCCTGACTTTC. Encoded protein: CASSLTGSGANVLTF.

V usage is TRBV3-1 (or the pseudogene TRBV3-2) and J usage is TRBJ2-2, with unresolved D. This CDR3 contains 17 residues. V shed 4 bases and J shed 1 base, with 16 bases lying between them. CDR1 is LGHDT, CDR2 YNNKEL, per germline (reference sequence). The CDR3 here is CASSPPWQARNTGELFF. CDR3 coding DNA: TGTGCCAGCAGCCCTCCGTGGCAGGCCAGGAACACCGGGGAGCTGTTTTTT.

This chain links TRBV6-5 with TRBJ2-1; 8 bases align to TRBD1. The germline V gene has CDR1 MNHEY and CDR2 SVGAGI. V lost 6 bases and J lost 4; bases outside the gene matches: 8. This CDR3 has 15 residues. The DNA for the CDR3 is TGTGCCAGCAGAATCAGGGGGCCTCGTTACAATGAGCAGTTCTTC. Translated, it gives CASRIRGPRYNEQFF.

V is TRBV19 and J is TRBJ1-4; D possibly corresponds to TRBD1 (5 bases). The V and J ends lost 7 bases and 7 bases respectively, with 16 bases between them. This CDR3 spans 14 amino acids. Germline CDR1 and CDR2: LNHDA and SQIVND (reference sequence). The CDR3 DNA follows: TGTGCCAGTAAAAAACCAGGGTTTAGTGAAAAACTGTTTTTT. Amino acids: CASKKPGFSEKLFF.

This chain connects TRBV3-1 (or the pseudogene TRBV3-2) to TRBJ2-5, with 14 bases matching TRBD2. The CDR3 covers 14 residues. Germline V gene data show CDR1 as LGHDT and CDR2 as YNNKEL (reference sequence). V was pared by 6 bases and J by 5 bases, with 2 bases of the junction left unmatched. The CDR3 loop reads CASRRLAGGETQYF. The DNA of the CDR3 is TGTGCCAGCAGAAGACTAGCGGGGGGGGAGACCCAGTACTTC.

V is TRBV19 and J is TRBJ1-6, with D tentatively TRBD1 (6 bases). V gave up 4 bases and J gave up 7 bases, with 8 bases separating them. The length of the CDR3 is 13 residues. The germline CDR1 and CDR2 sequences are LNHDA and SQIVND (reference sequence). The CDR3 reads CASSNRVNSPLHF. CDR3 nucleotide sequence: TGTGCCAGTAGTAACAGGGTAAATTCACCCCTCCACTTT.

The chain recombines TRBV2 with TRBJ1-6; 10 bases agree with TRBD1. CDR1 and CDR2 from the germline V gene are SNHLY and FYNNEI. Trimming at V came to 4 bases and at J to 9 bases, leaving 6 bases not matched to a gene. This CDR3 has 15 amino acids. The CDR3 loop reads CASSGVRTGGSPLHF. DNA of the CDR3: TGTGCCAGCAGTGGGGTTAGGACAGGGGGTTCACCCCTCCACTTT.

V usage is TRBV3-1 (or the pseudogene TRBV3-2) and J usage is TRBJ2-7; D remains unclear. The V and J ends lost 1 base and 13 bases respectively, with 20 bases between them. CDR1 is LGHDT, CDR2 YNNKEL, per germline (reference sequence). The CDR3 is made up of 14 amino acids. CDR3 sequence (DNA): TGTGCCAGCAGCCAAGTGGCGGTGAGAGGCCCTAATTACTTC. Translated: CASSQVAVRGPNYF.

J is TRBJ2-6 and V is TRBV9; D unclear. V lost 0 bases, J lost 4 bases, and 8 bases lay in between. This CDR3 spans 15 amino acids. CDR1 is SGDLS, CDR2 YYNGEE, per germline. DNA of the CDR3: TGTGCCAGCAGCGTAGGCGGCCACGGGGCCAACGTCCTGACTTTC. As protein: CASSVGGHGANVLTF.

The chain links TRBV2 to TRBJ1-1, with D perhaps matching TRBD1 (6 bases). Trimming removed 6 bases from V and 8 bases from J, with 10 bases in between. The CDR3 runs 11 residues. The germline V gene encodes CDR1 SNHLY and CDR2 FYNNEI. CDR3 loop: CASSAGTEAFF. CDR3 sequence (DNA): TGTGCCAGCAGCGCCGGGACAGAAGCTTTCTTT.

J is TRBJ2-1 and V is TRBV2; 11 bases line up with TRBD2. The V segment lost 8 bases and the J segment 6 bases; nucleotides outside the gene matches: 9. Per germline, CDR1 SNHLY and CDR2 FYNNEI. The CDR3 is 15 residues long. CDR3 nucleotides: TGTGCCAGCCTCCGGAGTAGCGGGAGGGCCAATGAGCAGTTCTTC. Its translation is CASLRSSGRANEQFF.

This chain joins TRBV5-6 and TRBJ2-1, with TRBD2 as a possible D gene (6 bases). Germline CDR1 is SGHDT and CDR2 is YYEEEE. V lost 2 bases and J 4 bases, leaving 16 bases between the germline ends. The CDR3 extends over 16 amino acids. CDR3 nucleotides: TGTGCCAGCAGCTTAATCCAGACTAGTACGTACAATGAGCAGTTCTTC. It yields the protein CASSLIQTSTYNEQFF.

The chain recombines TRBV11-3 with TRBJ2-7; the D gene is possibly TRBD2 (5 bases). The CDR3 consists of 15 residues. The V gene lost 5 bases and the J gene lost 4 bases, with 18 bases spanning the gap. CDR1 and CDR2 (germline): SGHNT, YENEEA. The CDR3 sequence is CASSPRHGKGYEQYV. The CDR3 DNA reads as TGTGCCAGCAGCCCCCGCCACGGGAAGGGATACGAGCAGTACGTC.

This clone is a singleton in its sample. This sequence joins TRBV7-2 and TRBJ2-3, with TRBD2 identical over 8 bases. Germline CDR1 and CDR2: SGHTA and FQGNSA. The CDR3 loop spans 17 amino acids. J gave up 0 bases and V 5 bases, and 10 bases lay outside the gene matches. CDR3 sequence (DNA): TGTGCCAGCAGCCCTATCGTGACGGGAGGGAGCACAGATACGCAGTATTTT. The encoded protein is CASSPIVTGGSTDTQYF.

The rearrangement uses TRBV2 and TRBJ1-5, with 8 bases matching TRBD1. After removal of 7 bases from V and 5 bases from J, the junction contained 7 bases not matched to a gene. The CDR3 runs 14 residues. The germline gives CDR1 SNHLY, CDR2 FYNNEI. CDR3 sequence reads: CASTLDRAYQPQHF. As DNA, the CDR3 is TGTGCCAGCACTCTGGACAGGGCCTATCAGCCCCAGCATTTT. The whole variable domain, filled in from reference TRBV2 and TRBJ1-5, reads EPEVTQTPSHQVTQMGQEVILRCVPISNHLYFYWYRQILGQKVEFLVSFYNNEISEKSEIFDDQFSVERPDGSNFTLKIRSTKLEDSAMYFCASTLDRAYQPQHFGDGTRLSIL.

This clone was counted between two and nine times. V and J are TRBV6-5 and TRBJ2-7, with D tentatively TRBD2 (7 bases). The CDR3 is made up of 14 amino acids. Trimming removed 2 bases at V and 6 bases at J, with 14 bases between. Germline V gives CDR1 MNHEY, CDR2 SVGAGI. CDR3 region: CASSYHREGSEQYF. The CDR3 region has the DNA TGTGCCAGCAGTTACCACAGGGAGGGAAGCGAGCAGTACTTC.

The chain employs TRBV30 and TRBJ1-5, with D possibly being TRBD1 (5 bases). Trimming stripped 2 bases from V and 5 bases from J, with 19 bases between. The CDR3 is made up of 16 amino acids. Germline CDR1 reads GTSNPN; CDR2 reads SVGIG (reference sequence). This chain's CDR3 is CAWSRWGQASYQPQHF. In DNA, the CDR3 is TGTGCCTGGAGTCGTTGGGGCCAGGCCTCTTATCAGCCCCAGCATTTT.

This clone has only a few counts. The chain has TRBV2 and TRBJ1-2; the match to TRBD1 covers 8 bases. The CDR3 has 17 residues. Looked up from germline, CDR1 is SNHLY and CDR2 is FYNNEI. Trimming removed 8 bases from V and 0 bases from J; junction bases left unmatched: 14. In DNA, the CDR3 is TGTGCCAGCGAGGGCGCGGACAGGGACGGAGCTAACTATGGCTACACCTTC. It encodes CASEGADRDGANYGYTF.

The rearrangement links TRBV5-4 to TRBJ2-7; D ambiguous. CDR1 SGHNT and CDR2 YYREEE come from the germline V gene (reference sequence). Trimming took 0 bases from V and 5 from J, leaving 12 bases between them. The CDR3 covers 14 residues. The CDR3 bases are TGTGCCAGCAGCTTGGCGGGTGAGAGAAACGAGCAGTACGTC. Protein sequence: CASSLAGERNEQYV.

This sequence joins TRBV5-5 and TRBJ2-7, with D perhaps TRBD1 (6 bases). The CDR3 is 14 amino acids. Trimming pared 0 bases from V and 6 bases from J, leaving 13 bases between. Looked up from germline, CDR1 is SGHKS and CDR2 is YYEKEE (reference sequence). Here the CDR3 DNA reads TGTGCCAGCAGCTTGGGGCAGGGGTCGGGCGAGCAGTACGTC. Encoded protein: CASSLGQGSGEQYV.

The chain employs TRBV10-3 and TRBJ1-2; D is unclear. With 6 bases removed from V and 0 bases from J, the gap between germline ends came to 14 bases. The CDR3 loop spans 15 amino acids. The germline V gene encodes CDR1 ENHRY and CDR2 SYGVKD. The CDR3 spells CAIRTGIWANYGYTF. The CDR3 region has the DNA TGTGCCATCAGAACCGGGATTTGGGCTAACTATGGCTACACCTTC.